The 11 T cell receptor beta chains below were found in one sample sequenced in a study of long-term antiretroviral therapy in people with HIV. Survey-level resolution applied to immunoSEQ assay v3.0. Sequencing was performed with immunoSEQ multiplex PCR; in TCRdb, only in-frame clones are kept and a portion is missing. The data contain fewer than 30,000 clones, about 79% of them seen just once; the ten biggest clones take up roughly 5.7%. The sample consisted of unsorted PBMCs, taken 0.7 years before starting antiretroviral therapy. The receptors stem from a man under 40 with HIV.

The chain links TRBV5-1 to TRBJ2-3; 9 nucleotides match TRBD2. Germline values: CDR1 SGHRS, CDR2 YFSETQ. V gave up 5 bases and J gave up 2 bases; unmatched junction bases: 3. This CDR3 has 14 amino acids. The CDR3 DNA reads TGCGCCAGCAGAATAGCGGGGGACACAGATACGCAGTATTTT. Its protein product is CASRIAGDTDTQYF.

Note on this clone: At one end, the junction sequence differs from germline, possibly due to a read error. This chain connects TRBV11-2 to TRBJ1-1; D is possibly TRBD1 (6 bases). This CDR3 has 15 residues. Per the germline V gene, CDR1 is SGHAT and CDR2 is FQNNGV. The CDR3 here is CASSPIGGPNSEAFF. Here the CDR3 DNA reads TGTGCCAGCAGCCCAATAGGGGGACCCAACAGTGAAGCTTTCTTT.

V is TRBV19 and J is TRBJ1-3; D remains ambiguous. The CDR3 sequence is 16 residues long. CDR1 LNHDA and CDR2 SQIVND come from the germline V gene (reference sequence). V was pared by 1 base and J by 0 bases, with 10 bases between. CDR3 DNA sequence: TGTGCCAGTAGTATAGTTCACTCTGGCTCTGGAAACACCATATATTTT. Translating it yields CASSIVHSGSGNTIYF.

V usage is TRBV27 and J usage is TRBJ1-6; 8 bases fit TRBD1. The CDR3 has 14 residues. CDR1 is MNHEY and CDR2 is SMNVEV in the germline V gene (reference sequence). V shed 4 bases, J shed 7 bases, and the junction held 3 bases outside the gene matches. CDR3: CASSSDRGNSPLHF. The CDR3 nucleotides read TGTGCCAGCAGTTCAGACAGGGGCAATTCACCCCTCCACTTT.

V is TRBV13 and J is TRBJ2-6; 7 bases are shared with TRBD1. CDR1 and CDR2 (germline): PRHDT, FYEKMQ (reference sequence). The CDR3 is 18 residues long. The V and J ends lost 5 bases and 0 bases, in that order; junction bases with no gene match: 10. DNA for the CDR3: TGTGCCAGCAGCATTACCGGGACAGAGTTCTCTGGGGCCAACGTCCTGACTTTC. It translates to CASSITGTEFSGANVLTF. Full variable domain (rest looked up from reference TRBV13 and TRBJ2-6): AAGVIQSPRHLIKEKRETATLKCYPIPRHDTVYWYQQGPGQDPQFLISFYEKMQSDKGSIPDRFSAQQFSDYHSELNMSSLELGDSALYFCASSITGTEFSGANVLTFGAGSRLTVL.

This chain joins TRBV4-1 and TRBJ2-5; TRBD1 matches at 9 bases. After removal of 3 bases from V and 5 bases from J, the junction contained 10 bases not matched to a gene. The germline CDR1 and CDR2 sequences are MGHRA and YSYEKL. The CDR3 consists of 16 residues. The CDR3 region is CASSQGGQGSQETQYF. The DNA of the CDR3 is TGCGCCAGCAGCCAGGGGGGACAGGGCAGTCAGGAGACCCAGTACTTC.

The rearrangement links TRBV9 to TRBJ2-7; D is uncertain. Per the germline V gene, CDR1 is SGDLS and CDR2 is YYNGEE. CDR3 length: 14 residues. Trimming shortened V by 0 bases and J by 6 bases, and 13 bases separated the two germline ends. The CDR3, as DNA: TGTGCCAGCAGCGTAGACACCAGAGTAGGCGAGCAGTACTTC. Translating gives CASSVDTRVGEQYF.

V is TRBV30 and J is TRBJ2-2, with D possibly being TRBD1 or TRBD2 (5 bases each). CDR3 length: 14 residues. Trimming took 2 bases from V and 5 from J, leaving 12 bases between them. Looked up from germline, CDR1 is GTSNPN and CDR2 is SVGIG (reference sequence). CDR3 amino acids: CAWSRGAGTGELFF. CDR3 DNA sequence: TGTGCCTGGAGTCGAGGGGCAGGTACCGGGGAGCTGTTTTTT.

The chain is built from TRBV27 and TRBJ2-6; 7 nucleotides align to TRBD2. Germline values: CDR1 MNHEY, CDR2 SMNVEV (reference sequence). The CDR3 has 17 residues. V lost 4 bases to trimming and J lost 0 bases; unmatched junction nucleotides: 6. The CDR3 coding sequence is TGTGCCAGCAGTTGGCGGGGGATTAGCTCTGGGGCCAACGTCCTGACTTTC. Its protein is CASSWRGISSGANVLTF. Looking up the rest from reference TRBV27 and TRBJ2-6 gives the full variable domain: EAQVTQNPRYLITVTGKKLTVTCSQNMNHEYMSWYRQDPGLGLRQIYYSMNVEVTDKGDVPEGYKVSRKEKRNFPLILESPSPNQTSLYFCASSWRGISSGANVLTFGAGSRLTVL.

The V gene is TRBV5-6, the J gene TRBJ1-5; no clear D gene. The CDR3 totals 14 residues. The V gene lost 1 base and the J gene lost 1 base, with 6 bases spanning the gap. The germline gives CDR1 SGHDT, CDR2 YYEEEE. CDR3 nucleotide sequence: TGTGCCAGCAGCTTGAGCGGGAGCAATCAGCCCCAGCATTTT. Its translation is CASSLSGSNQPQHF.

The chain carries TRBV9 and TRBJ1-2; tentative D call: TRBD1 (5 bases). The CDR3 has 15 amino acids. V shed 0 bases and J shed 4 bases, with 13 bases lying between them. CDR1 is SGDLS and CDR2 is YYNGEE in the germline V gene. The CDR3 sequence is CASSVGGITSYGYTF. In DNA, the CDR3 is TGTGCCAGCAGCGTAGGGGGGATTACATCCTATGGCTACACCTTC.